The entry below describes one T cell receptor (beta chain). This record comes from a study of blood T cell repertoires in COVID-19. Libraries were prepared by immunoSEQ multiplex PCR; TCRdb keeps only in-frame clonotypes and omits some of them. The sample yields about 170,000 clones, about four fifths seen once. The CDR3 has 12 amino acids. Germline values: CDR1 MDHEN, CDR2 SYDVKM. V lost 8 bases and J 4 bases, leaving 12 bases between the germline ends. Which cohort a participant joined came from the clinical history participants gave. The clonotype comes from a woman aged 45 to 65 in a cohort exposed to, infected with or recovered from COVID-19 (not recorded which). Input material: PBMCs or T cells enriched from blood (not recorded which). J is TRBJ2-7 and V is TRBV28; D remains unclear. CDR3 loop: CASQRSGYEQYF. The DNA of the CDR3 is TGTGCCAGCCAGAGGAGTGGGTACGAGCAGTACTTC.